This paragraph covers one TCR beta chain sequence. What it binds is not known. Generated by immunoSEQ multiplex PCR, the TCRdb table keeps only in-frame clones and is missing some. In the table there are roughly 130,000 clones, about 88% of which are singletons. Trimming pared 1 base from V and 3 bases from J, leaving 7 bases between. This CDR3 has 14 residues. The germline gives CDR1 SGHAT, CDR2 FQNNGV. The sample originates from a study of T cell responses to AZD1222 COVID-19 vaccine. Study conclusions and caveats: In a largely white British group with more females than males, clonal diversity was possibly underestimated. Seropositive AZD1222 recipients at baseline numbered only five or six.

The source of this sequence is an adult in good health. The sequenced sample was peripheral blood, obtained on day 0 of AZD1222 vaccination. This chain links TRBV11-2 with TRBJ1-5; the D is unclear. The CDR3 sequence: CASSLVGYNQPQHF. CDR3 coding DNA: TGTGCCAGCAGCTTAGTGGGCTACAATCAGCCCCAGCATTTT.